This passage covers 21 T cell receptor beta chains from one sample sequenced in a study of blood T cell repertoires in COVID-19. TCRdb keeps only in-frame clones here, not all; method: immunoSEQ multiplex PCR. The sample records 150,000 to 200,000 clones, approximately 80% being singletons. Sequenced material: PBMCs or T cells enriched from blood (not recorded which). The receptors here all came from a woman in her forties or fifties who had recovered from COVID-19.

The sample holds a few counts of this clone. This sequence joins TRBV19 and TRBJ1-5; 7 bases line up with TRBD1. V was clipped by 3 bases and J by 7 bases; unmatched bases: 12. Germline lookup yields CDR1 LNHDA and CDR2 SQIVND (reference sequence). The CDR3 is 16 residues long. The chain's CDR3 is CASSIRTTGSYQPQHF. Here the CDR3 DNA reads TGTGCCAGTAGTATCAGGACGACAGGGTCGTACCAGCCCCAGCATTTT. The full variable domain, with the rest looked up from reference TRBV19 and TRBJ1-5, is DGGITQSPKYLFRKEGQNVTLSCEQNLNHDAMYWYRQDPGQGLRLIYYSQIVNDFQKGDIAEGYSVSREKKESFPLTVTSAQKNPTAFYLCASSIRTTGSYQPQHFGDGTRLSIL.

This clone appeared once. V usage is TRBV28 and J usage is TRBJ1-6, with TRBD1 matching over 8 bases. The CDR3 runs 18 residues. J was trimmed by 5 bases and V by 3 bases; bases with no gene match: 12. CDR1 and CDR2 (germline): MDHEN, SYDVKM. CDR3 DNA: TGTGCCAGCAGTTTCGTTGGGGTCAGGGGGCGGGATAATTCACCCCTCCACTTT. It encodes CASSFVGVRGRDNSPLHF.

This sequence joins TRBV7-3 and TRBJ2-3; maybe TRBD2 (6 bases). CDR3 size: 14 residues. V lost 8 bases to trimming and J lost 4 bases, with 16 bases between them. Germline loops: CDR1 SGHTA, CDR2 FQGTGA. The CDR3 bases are TGTGCCAGCCGATCACGGGAGAGCTCAGATACGCAGTATTTT. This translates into CASRSRESSDTQYF.

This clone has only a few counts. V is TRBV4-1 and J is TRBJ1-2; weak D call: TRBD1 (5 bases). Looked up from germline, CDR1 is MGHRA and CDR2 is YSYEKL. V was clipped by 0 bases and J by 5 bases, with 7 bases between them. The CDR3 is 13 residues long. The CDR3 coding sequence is TGCGCCAGCAGCCAAGAGGGGGGTTATGGCTACACCTTC. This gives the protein CASSQEGGYGYTF.

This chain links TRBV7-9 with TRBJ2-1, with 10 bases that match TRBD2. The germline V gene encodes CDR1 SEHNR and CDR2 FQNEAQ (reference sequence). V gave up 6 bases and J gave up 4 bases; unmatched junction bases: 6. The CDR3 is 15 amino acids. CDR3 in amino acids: CASRGGTSEYNEQFF. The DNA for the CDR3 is TGTGCCAGCAGGGGAGGGACTAGCGAATACAATGAGCAGTTCTTC.

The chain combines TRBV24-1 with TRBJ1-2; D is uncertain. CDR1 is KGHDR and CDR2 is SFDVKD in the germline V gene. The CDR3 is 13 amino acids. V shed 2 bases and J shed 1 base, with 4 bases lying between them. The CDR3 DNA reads TGTGCCACCAGTGATTCAGATAACTATGGCTACACCTTC. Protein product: CATSDSDNYGYTF.

CDR3 nucleotide sequence: TGTGCCAGCAGCGTAGATGCTACTTACAATGAGCAGTTCTTC. As protein: CASSVDATYNEQFF. The chain uses TRBV9 and TRBJ2-1, with D unclear. V was clipped by 0 bases and J by 4 bases, with 8 bases between them. The CDR3 is 14 residues long. Germline V lookup: CDR1 SGDLS, CDR2 YYNGEE.

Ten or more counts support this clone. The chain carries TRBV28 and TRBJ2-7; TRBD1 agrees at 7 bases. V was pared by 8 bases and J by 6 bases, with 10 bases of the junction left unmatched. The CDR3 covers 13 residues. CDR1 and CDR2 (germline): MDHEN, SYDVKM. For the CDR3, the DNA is TGTGCCAGCTCGACAGGGCCCTCCAGCGAGCAGTACTTC. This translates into CASSTGPSSEQYF.

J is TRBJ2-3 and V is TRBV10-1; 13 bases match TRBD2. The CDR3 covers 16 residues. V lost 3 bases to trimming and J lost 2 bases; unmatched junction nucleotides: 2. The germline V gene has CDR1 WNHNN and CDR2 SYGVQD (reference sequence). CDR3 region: CASSELAGGYTDTQYF. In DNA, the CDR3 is TGCGCCAGCAGTGAACTAGCGGGAGGGTACACAGATACGCAGTATTTT.

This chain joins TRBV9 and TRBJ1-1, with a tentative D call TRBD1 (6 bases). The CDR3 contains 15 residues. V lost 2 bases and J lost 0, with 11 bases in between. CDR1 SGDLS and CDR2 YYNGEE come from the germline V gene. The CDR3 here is CASSVSRGMNTEAFF. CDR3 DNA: TGTGCCAGCAGCGTTTCAAGGGGGATGAACACTGAAGCTTTCTTT.

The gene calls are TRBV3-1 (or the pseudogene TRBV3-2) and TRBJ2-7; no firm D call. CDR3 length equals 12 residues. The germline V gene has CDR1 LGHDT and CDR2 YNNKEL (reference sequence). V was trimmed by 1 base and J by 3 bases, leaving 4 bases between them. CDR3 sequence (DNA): TGTGCCAGCAGCCAAGTGAGCTACGAGCAGTACTTC. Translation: CASSQVSYEQYF.

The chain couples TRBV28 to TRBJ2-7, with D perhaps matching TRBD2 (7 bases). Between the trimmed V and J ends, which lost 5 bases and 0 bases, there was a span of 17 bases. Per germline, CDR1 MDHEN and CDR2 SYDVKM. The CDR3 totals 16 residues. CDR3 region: CASSPGGGANSYEQYF. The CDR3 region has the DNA TGTGCCAGCAGTCCCGGAGGGGGGGCTAACTCCTACGAGCAGTACTTC.

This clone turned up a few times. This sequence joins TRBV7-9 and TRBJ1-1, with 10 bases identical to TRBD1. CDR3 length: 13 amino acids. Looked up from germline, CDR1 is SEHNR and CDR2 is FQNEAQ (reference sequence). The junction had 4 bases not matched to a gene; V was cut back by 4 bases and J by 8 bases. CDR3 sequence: CASSSGQGEEAFF. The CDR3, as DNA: TGTGCCAGCAGCTCCGGACAGGGGGAAGAAGCTTTCTTT.

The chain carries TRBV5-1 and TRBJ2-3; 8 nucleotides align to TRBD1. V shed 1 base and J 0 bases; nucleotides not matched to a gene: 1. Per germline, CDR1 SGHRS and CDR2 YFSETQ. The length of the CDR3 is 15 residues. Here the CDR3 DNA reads TGCGCCAGCAGCTTGACAGGGGGAAGCACAGATACGCAGTATTTT. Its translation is CASSLTGGSTDTQYF.

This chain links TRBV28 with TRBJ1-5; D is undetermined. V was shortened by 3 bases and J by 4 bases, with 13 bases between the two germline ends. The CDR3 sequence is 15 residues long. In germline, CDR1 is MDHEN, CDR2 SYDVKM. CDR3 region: CASSFRVVLNQPQHF. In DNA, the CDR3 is TGTGCCAGCAGTTTCCGGGTGGTTTTAAATCAGCCCCAGCATTTT. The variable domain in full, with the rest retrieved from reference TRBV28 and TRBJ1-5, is DVKVTQSSRYLVKRTGEKVFLECVQDMDHENMFWYRQDPGLGLRLIYFSYDVKMKEKGDIPEGYSVSREKKERFSLILESASTNQTSMYLCASSFRVVLNQPQHFGDGTRLSIL.

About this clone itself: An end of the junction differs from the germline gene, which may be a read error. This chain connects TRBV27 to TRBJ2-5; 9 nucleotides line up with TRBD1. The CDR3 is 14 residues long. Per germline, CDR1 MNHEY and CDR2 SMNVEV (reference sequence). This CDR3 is CASRIGQGQGTQYF. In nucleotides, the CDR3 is TGTGCCAGCAGAATCGGACAGGGGCAAGGGACCCAGTACTTC.

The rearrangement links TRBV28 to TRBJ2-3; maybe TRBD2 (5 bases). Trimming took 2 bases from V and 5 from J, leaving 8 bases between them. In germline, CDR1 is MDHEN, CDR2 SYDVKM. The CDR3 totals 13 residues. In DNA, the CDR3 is TGTGCCAGCAGTTTAACGGGATTAGATACGCAGTATTTT. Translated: CASSLTGLDTQYF.

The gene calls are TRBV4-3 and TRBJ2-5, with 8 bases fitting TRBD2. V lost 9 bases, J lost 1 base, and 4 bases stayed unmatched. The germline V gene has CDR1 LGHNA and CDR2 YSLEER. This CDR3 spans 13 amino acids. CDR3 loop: CASATSGQETQYF. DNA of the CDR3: TGCGCCAGTGCTACTAGCGGCCAAGAGACCCAGTACTTC.

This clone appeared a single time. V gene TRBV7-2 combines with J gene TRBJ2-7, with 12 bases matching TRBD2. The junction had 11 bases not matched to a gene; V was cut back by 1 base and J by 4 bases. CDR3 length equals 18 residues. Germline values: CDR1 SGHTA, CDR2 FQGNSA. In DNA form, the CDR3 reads TGTGCCAGCAGCTTAGAGCGGCTAGCGGGAGGGCCGGTGTACGAGCAGTACTTC. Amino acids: CASSLERLAGGPVYEQYF.

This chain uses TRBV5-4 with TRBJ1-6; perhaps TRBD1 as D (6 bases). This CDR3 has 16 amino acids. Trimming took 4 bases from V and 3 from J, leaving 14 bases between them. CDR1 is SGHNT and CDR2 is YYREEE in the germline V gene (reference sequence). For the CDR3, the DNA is TGTGCCAGCAGCCCGATCCCAGGGGACTATAATTCACCCCTCCACTTT. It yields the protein CASSPIPGDYNSPLHF.

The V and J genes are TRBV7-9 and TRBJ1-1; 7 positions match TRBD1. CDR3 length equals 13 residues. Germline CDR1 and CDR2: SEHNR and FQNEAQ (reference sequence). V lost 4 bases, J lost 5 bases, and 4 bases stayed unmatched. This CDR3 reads CASSSQGRTEAFF. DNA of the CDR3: TGTGCCAGCAGCTCACAGGGGCGGACTGAAGCTTTCTTT.